Listed below are T cell receptor beta chains from one sample, sequenced in a study of PD-1 blockade in classical Hodgkin lymphoma. Generated by immunoSEQ multiplex PCR, the TCRdb table keeps only in-frame clones and is missing some. The sample contains roughly 6,800 clones, over 70% of which appear only once. The starting material was peripheral blood mononuclear cells (PBMCs), obtained before the second cycle of nivolumab. The receptors derive from a human donor with classical Hodgkin lymphoma. CDR3s include the opening cysteine and the closing phenylalanine or tryptophan. The order of the fields is D gene, J gene, clone size, V gene, CDR3 DNA, CDR3 protein. The D gene is left open where the match is weak. Clone sizes are given selectively: once, few, many, or a class where the clone is expanded.

TRBD1,TRBJ1-6,NA,TRBV5-1,TGCGCCAGCAGCTTTGACAGGGGCGATTCACCCCTCCACTTT,CASSFDRGDSPLHF
NA,TRBJ1-4,NA,TRBV13,TGTGCCAGCAGCGATAGGAAGGGATTGGGTGAAAAACTGTTTTTT,CASSDRKGLGEKLFF
TRBD2,TRBJ2-1,few,TRBV13,TGTGCCAGCAGCCTCGAGCGGGACTACTACAATGAGCAGTTCTTC,CASSLERDYYNEQFF
NA,TRBJ2-1,once,TRBV2,TGTGCCAGAGGTGGAAGGGCTACCTACAATGAGCAGTTCTTC,CARGGRATYNEQFF
NA,TRBJ1-5,NA,TRBV19,TGTGCCAGTAGTACTAAAGGGGATAGCAATCAGCCCCAGCATTTT,CASSTKGDSNQPQHF
NA,TRBJ1-6,NA,TRBV7-6,TGTGCCAGCAGCTTAGAAATACCTGGCTCTCCCAATTCACCCCTCCACTTT,CASSLEIPGSPNSPLHF
NA,TRBJ1-4,NA,TRBV4-1,TGCGCCAGCAGCCAAGACGACACCCACTCGGAAAAACTGTTTTTT,CASSQDDTHSEKLFF
NA,TRBJ1-5,NA,TRBV28,TGTGCCAGCAGTATCAACGGCTGGGGAGATAGCAATCAGCCCCAGCATTTT,CASSINGWGDSNQPQHF
NA,TRBJ2-1,NA,TRBV28,TGTGCCAGCAGTTTCGGCGGAGGGGGCTCCTACAATGAGCAGTTCTTC,CASSFGGGGSYNEQFF
TRBD2,TRBJ2-1,NA,TRBV10-3,TGTGCCATCCAAAAGACTAGCGGGATCGATCCGGTTCAGTTCTTC,CAIQKTSGIDPVQFF
TRBD1,TRBJ2-5,few,TRBV6-6,TGTGCCAGCAGTCTACAGGGGGCGGTTGAGACCCAGTACTTC,CASSLQGAVETQYF
NA,TRBJ1-5,NA,TRBV11-2,TGTGCCAGCAGCTTAGATCTTGGGCAGGGGACGCAGCCCCAGCATTTT,CASSLDLGQGTQPQHF
NA,TRBJ2-3,NA,TRBV19,TGTGCCAGTAGTACCTCAGGGACCCGAAGCACAGATACGCAGTATTTT,CASSTSGTRSTDTQYF
TRBD1,TRBJ1-4,NA,TRBV28,TGTGCCACCACGGATTCCGGGACAGCCGACTCTCGTGAAAAACTGTTTTTT,CATTDSGTADSREKLFF
NA,TRBJ1-5,NA,TRBV18,TGTGCCAGCTCACCAACGGCAGGGGATAGCAATCAGCCCCAGCATTTT,CASSPTAGDSNQPQHF
NA,TRBJ1-2,NA,TRBV29-1,TGCAGCGTTGGGGGAGAGAGTAACTATGGCTACACCTTC,CSVGGESNYGYTF
TRBD1,TRBJ2-7,NA,TRBV28,TGTGCCAGCAGTTTTCAGGACAGGGGGCACAGGGACGAGCAGTACTTC,CASSFQDRGHRDEQYF
NA,TRBJ1-6,NA,TRBV28,TGTGCCAGCAGTCTCTACCTCTCCTATAATTCACCCCTCCACTTT,CASSLYLSYNSPLHF
NA,TRBJ2-1,NA,TRBV6-6,TGTGCCAGCAGTTGGCTATCGCGGGATGAGCAGTTCTTC,CASSWLSRDEQFF
NA,TRBJ2-6,NA,TRBV7-5,TGTGCCAGAAAGAAAAGTAGACAAAGTCGGGCCAACGTCCTGACTTTC,CARKKSRQSRANVLTF
TRBD1,TRBJ1-4,few,TRBV2,TGTGCCAGCAGTGTGGGACAGGGGGTAGGGGAAAAACTGTTTTTT,CASSVGQGVGEKLFF
TRBD2,TRBJ2-7,NA,TRBV4-1,TGCGCCAGCAGCCAGGGGACTAGCGGGAGGCCCTCGGGCGAGCAGTACTTC,CASSQGTSGRPSGEQYF
NA,TRBJ2-7,NA,TRBV29-1,TGCAGCGTTGAAGCAGGGACGGTTACCTACGAGCAGTACTTC,CSVEAGTVTYEQYF
NA,TRBJ1-6,once,TRBV7-9,TGTGCCAGCAGCTTAGGGGCAGGCAACAAATCGCCCCTCCACTTT,CASSLGAGNKSPLHF
NA,TRBJ1-4,few,TRBV7-2,TGTGCCAGCAGCCCCCGGACGGAGACAGGTGAAAAACTGTTTTTT,CASSPRTETGEKLFF
NA,TRBJ1-2,NA,TRBV10-3,TGTGCCATCGGCACCGTTGGCTACACCTTC,CAIGTVGYTF
NA,TRBJ2-1,NA,TRBV29-1,TGCAGCGTTGAAGATGCCGGAGCCTACAATGAGCAGTTCTTC,CSVEDAGAYNEQFF
NA,TRBJ1-2,once,TRBV19,TGTGCCAGTAGTACCAATTTCGGGACGGACTATGGCTACACCTTC,CASSTNFGTDYGYTF
NA,TRBJ1-2,once,TRBV5-4,TGTGCCAGCAGCTTCGTGGGCGGTAATGGCTACACCTTC,CASSFVGGNGYTF
TRBD2,TRBJ2-7,NA,TRBV28,TGTGCCAGCAGCCTTTCACTAGCGAGGTACGAGCAGTACTTC,CASSLSLARYEQYF
TRBD2,TRBJ2-3,NA,TRBV7-3,TGTGCCAGCAGCCCATCCGGGGGGGGAGATACGCAGTATTTT,CASSPSGGGDTQYF
TRBD2,TRBJ2-1,NA,TRBV9,TGTGCCAGCAGCCCGGGACTAGCGACCTACAATGAGCAGTTCTTC,CASSPGLATYNEQFF
TRBD1,TRBJ1-2,NA,TRBV7-2,TGTGCCAGCAGCCCGGGACAGACCCCTAACTATGGCTACACCTTC,CASSPGQTPNYGYTF
TRBD2,TRBJ2-7,NA,TRBV13,TGTGCCAGCAGCTTAGACGGGACTAGTGTCGAGCAGTACTTC,CASSLDGTSVEQYF
TRBD1,TRBJ2-3,NA,TRBV6-1,TGTGCCAGCAGTAGCGACAGGGTAGGGACAGATACGCAGTATTTT,CASSSDRVGTDTQYF
TRBD2,TRBJ2-4,NA,TRBV6-6,TGTGCCAGCAGTTACTCGGGAGGGGACGGCATTCAGTACTTC,CASSYSGGDGIQYF
NA,TRBJ2-7,NA,TRBV4-2,TGTGCCAGCAGCCATGGCGCGGGGAACTACGAGCAGTACTTC,CASSHGAGNYEQYF
NA,TRBJ1-5,NA,TRBV19,TGTGCCAGTTGGGGGGGGATTGACAATCAGCCCCAGCATTTT,CASWGGIDNQPQHF
NA,TRBJ1-2,once,TRBV7-9,TGTGCCAGCAAGCGGCCCTCCCATGGCTACACCTTC,CASKRPSHGYTF
TRBD1,TRBJ2-7,NA,TRBV6-5,TGTGCCAGCTCTACCACAGGGGGAGAAACCGAGCAGTACTTC,CASSTTGGETEQYF
NA,TRBJ1-2,NA,TRBV18,TGTGCCAGCTCATTCCGGACAGCATCTAACTATGGCTACACCTTC,CASSFRTASNYGYTF
TRBD1,TRBJ1-5,NA,TRBV27,TGTGCCAGCAGTCCATCGGGACAGGGAGTCCCTCAGCCCCAGCATTTT,CASSPSGQGVPQPQHF
TRBD1,TRBJ1-1,NA,TRBV28,TGTGCCAGCAGTCAGGGGACAGGGAAAGGAGCTTTCTTT,CASSQGTGKGAFF
NA,TRBJ2-5,once,TRBV5-8,TGTGCCAGCAGCCTTGGGGGTGGGAAGACCTACCAAGAGACCCAGTACTTC,CASSLGGGKTYQETQYF